A selection of T cell receptor beta chains follows, all from one sample in a study of shared clonotypes between healthy human individuals. Profiling relied on immunoSEQ multiplex PCR, and the TCRdb table lists in-frame clones only, not all of them. This sample has 2 million to 2.5 million clones; over 85% occur once, and the top ten carry 0.39%. The specimen was naive CD4+ T cells from PBMCs. Receptors originate from a man aged 18 to 29 in good health. Some clones in this sample may be carry-over from other donors' samples. Each CDR3 is given with its conserved first and last residue. Fields, in order: CDR3 protein, CDR3 DNA, J gene, clone size, V gene, D gene. A D gene is named only where the DNA matches it firmly. Only part of the rows carry a size: once, few, many, or a class if the clone is expanded.

CDR3 protein: CASSPHESGRGPNEQFF
CDR3 DNA: TGCGCCAGCAGCCCCCACGAGAGCGGGAGGGGGCCCAATGAGCAGTTCTTC
J gene: TRBJ2-1
clone size: .
V gene: TRBV5-1
D gene: TRBD2

CDR3 protein: CASSLTRQAEQYF
CDR3 DNA: TGTGCCAGCAGTTTAACCCGGCAGGCCGAGCAGTACTTC
J gene: TRBJ2-7
clone size: .
V gene: TRBV27
D gene: .

CDR3 protein: CASSPPLGRSYEQYF
CDR3 DNA: TGTGCCAGCAGCCCTCCTCTGGGTCGTTCCTACGAGCAGTACTTC
J gene: TRBJ2-7
clone size: .
V gene: TRBV7-9
D gene: .

CDR3 protein: CASSDRDPTRAQYF
CDR3 DNA: TGCGCCAGCAGTGACAGGGACCCAACAAGGGCCCAGTACTTC
J gene: TRBJ2-5
clone size: .
V gene: TRBV10-2
D gene: .

CDR3 protein: CASSLDPRSGANVLTF
CDR3 DNA: TGTGCCAGCAGTTTAGATCCCCGCTCTGGGGCCAACGTCCTGACTTTC
J gene: TRBJ2-6
clone size: .
V gene: TRBV27
D gene: .

CDR3 protein: CASSFGTGVFSYEQYF
CDR3 DNA: TGTGCCAGCAGTTTTGGGACAGGGGTCTTCTCCTACGAGCAGTACTTC
J gene: TRBJ2-7
clone size: .
V gene: TRBV28
D gene: TRBD1

CDR3 protein: CASRTPGGDEKLFF
CDR3 DNA: TGTGCCAGCAGAACTCCTGGGGGGGATGAAAAACTGTTTTTT
J gene: TRBJ1-4
clone size: .
V gene: TRBV6-5
D gene: .

CDR3 protein: CASTHVLTLSYNEQFF
CDR3 DNA: TGTGCCAGTACCCACGTTTTGACCCTATCCTACAATGAGCAGTTCTTC
J gene: TRBJ2-1
clone size: .
V gene: TRBV19
D gene: .

CDR3 protein: CAISGGLAGEQFF
CDR3 DNA: TGTGCCATCAGTGGTGGGCTAGCTGGTGAGCAGTTCTTC
J gene: TRBJ2-1
clone size: .
V gene: TRBV10-3
D gene: .

CDR3 protein: CASSGQGKMYGYTF
CDR3 DNA: TGTGCCAGCAGTGGGCAGGGCAAGATGTATGGCTACACCTTC
J gene: TRBJ1-2
clone size: .
V gene: TRBV2
D gene: .

CDR3 protein: CASSSKNTDTQYF
CDR3 DNA: TGTGCCAGCAGCTCGAAAAACACAGATACGCAGTATTTT
J gene: TRBJ2-3
clone size: once
V gene: TRBV11-2
D gene: .

CDR3 protein: CASSLWGESTTVSTNEKLFF
CDR3 DNA: TGTGCCAGCAGCTTGTGGGGAGAGTCGACCACAGTTTCCACTAATGAAAAACTGTTTTTT
J gene: TRBJ1-4
clone size: .
V gene: TRBV5-8
D gene: .

CDR3 protein: CAWSAGVTYEQYF
CDR3 DNA: TGTGCCTGGAGTGCCGGTGTTACCTACGAGCAGTACTTC
J gene: TRBJ2-7
clone size: .
V gene: TRBV30
D gene: .

CDR3 protein: CASQGGSANEKLFF
CDR3 DNA: TGTGCCAGCCAGGGGGGTTCAGCTAATGAAAAACTGTTTTTT
J gene: TRBJ1-4
clone size: .
V gene: TRBV27
D gene: TRBD1

CDR3 protein: CASSTKRGYEQYF
CDR3 DNA: TGTGCCAGCAGCACAAAAAGGGGCTACGAGCAGTACTTC
J gene: TRBJ2-7
clone size: .
V gene: TRBV27
D gene: .

CDR3 protein: CASSLPALSGSNEKLFF
CDR3 DNA: TGTGCCAGCAGCTTGCCGGCTCTATCGGGGTCTAATGAAAAACTGTTTTTT
J gene: TRBJ1-4
clone size: .
V gene: TRBV5-5
D gene: .

CDR3 protein: CASSKQGAENTIYF
CDR3 DNA: TGTGCCAGCTCAAAACAGGGGGCAGAAAACACCATATATTTT
J gene: TRBJ1-3
clone size: .
V gene: TRBV18
D gene: TRBD1

CDR3 protein: CASSSTSGRDYEQYF
CDR3 DNA: TGTGCCAGCAGCTCAACTAGCGGGAGGGATTACGAGCAGTACTTC
J gene: TRBJ2-7
clone size: .
V gene: TRBV7-2
D gene: TRBD2

CDR3 protein: CASSLGRGPYEQYF
CDR3 DNA: TGTGCCAGCAGCTTAGGCAGGGGGCCCTACGAGCAGTACTTC
J gene: TRBJ2-7
clone size: .
V gene: TRBV11-2
D gene: TRBD1

CDR3 protein: CASRTGAGTGTSGGYTF
CDR3 DNA: TGTGCCAGCAGAACAGGGGCCGGGACAGGGACCTCCGGGGGCTACACCTTC
J gene: TRBJ1-2
clone size: .
V gene: TRBV7-6
D gene: TRBD1

CDR3 protein: CASPKGGDANKFF
CDR3 DNA: TGTGCCAGCCCTAAGGGGGGGGACGCGAATAAGTTCTTC
J gene: TRBJ2-1
clone size: .
V gene: TRBV6-1
D gene: .

CDR3 protein: CASSSPGGAEYEQYF
CDR3 DNA: TGTGCCAGCAGTTCACCAGGGGGCGCTGAGTACGAGCAGTACTTC
J gene: TRBJ2-7
clone size: .
V gene: TRBV28
D gene: TRBD1

CDR3 protein: CASSIGTGNTGELFF
CDR3 DNA: TGTGCCAGCTCCATCGGGACAGGGAACACCGGGGAGCTGTTTTTT
J gene: TRBJ2-2
clone size: .
V gene: TRBV18
D gene: TRBD1

CDR3 protein: CASSSPAKQLGVETQYF
CDR3 DNA: TGTGCCAGCAGTTCCCCCGCAAAGCAGCTGGGGGTGGAGACCCAGTACTTC
J gene: TRBJ2-5
clone size: .
V gene: TRBV28
D gene: .

CDR3 protein: CASSLGDRLAKNIQYF
CDR3 DNA: TGCGCCAGCTCCCTGGGGGACAGACTAGCCAAAAACATTCAGTACTTC
J gene: TRBJ2-4
clone size: .
V gene: TRBV23-1
D gene: TRBD1

CDR3 protein: CASRQDVETQYF
CDR3 DNA: TGTGCCAGCCGACAGGACGTGGAGACCCAGTACTTC
J gene: TRBJ2-5
clone size: .
V gene: TRBV7-8
D gene: .

CDR3 protein: CASSDSGSPRTEAFF
CDR3 DNA: TGTGCCAGCAGTGACTCGGGGTCCCCGCGCACTGAAGCTTTCTTT
J gene: TRBJ1-1
clone size: .
V gene: TRBV6-4
D gene: .

CDR3 protein: CASSSSSSYNEQFF
CDR3 DNA: TGTGCCAGCAGTTCGTCCAGCTCCTACAATGAGCAGTTCTTC
J gene: TRBJ2-1
clone size: .
V gene: TRBV6-5
D gene: .

CDR3 protein: CASSPPGTPDSKLFF
CDR3 DNA: TGTGCCAGCAGCCCCCCCGGGACACCGGATTCAAAACTGTTTTTT
J gene: TRBJ1-4
clone size: .
V gene: TRBV7-9
D gene: .

CDR3 protein: CASTKTGVSYNEQFF
CDR3 DNA: TGTGCCAGCACCAAAACAGGGGTCTCCTACAATGAGCAGTTCTTC
J gene: TRBJ2-1
clone size: .
V gene: TRBV6-1
D gene: TRBD1

CDR3 protein: CASSLGWNTIYF
CDR3 DNA: TGTGCCAGCAGCTTAGGGTGGAACACCATATATTTT
J gene: TRBJ1-3
clone size: few
V gene: TRBV11-2
D gene: .

CDR3 protein: CASSPDETQYF
CDR3 DNA: TGTGCCAGCTCACCAGACGAGACCCAGTACTTC
J gene: TRBJ2-5
clone size: .
V gene: TRBV18
D gene: .

CDR3 protein: CASSLEAGIYEQYF
CDR3 DNA: TGTGCCAGCAGCTTAGAGGCAGGGATCTACGAGCAGTACTTC
J gene: TRBJ2-7
clone size: .
V gene: TRBV7-8
D gene: .

CDR3 protein: CASTLSGREDTQYF
CDR3 DNA: TGCGCCAGCACCCTTAGCGGGAGGGAAGATACGCAGTATTTT
J gene: TRBJ2-3
clone size: .
V gene: TRBV10-1
D gene: TRBD2

CDR3 protein: CASSYGGRATGELFF
CDR3 DNA: TGTGCCAGCAGTTATGGAGGGAGGGCCACCGGGGAGCTGTTTTTT
J gene: TRBJ2-2
clone size: .
V gene: TRBV6-5
D gene: TRBD2

CDR3 protein: CSAIRGAGGETQYF
CDR3 DNA: TGCAGCGCCATCAGGGGAGCGGGAGGGGAGACCCAGTACTTC
J gene: TRBJ2-5
clone size: .
V gene: TRBV29-1
D gene: TRBD2

CDR3 protein: CSVEPTGRGDTQYF
CDR3 DNA: TGCAGCGTTGAACCGACAGGGCGAGGAGATACGCAGTATTTT
J gene: TRBJ2-3
clone size: .
V gene: TRBV29-1
D gene: TRBD1

CDR3 protein: CASSAQLNTEAFF
CDR3 DNA: TGTGCCAGCAGCGCCCAGCTGAACACTGAAGCTTTCTTT
J gene: TRBJ1-1
clone size: .
V gene: TRBV5-5
D gene: .

CDR3 protein: CASSRINEQFF
CDR3 DNA: TGTGCCAGCAGTCGGATCAATGAGCAGTTCTTC
J gene: TRBJ2-1
clone size: .
V gene: TRBV28
D gene: .

CDR3 protein: CSVGQRLAADTQYF
CDR3 DNA: TGCAGCGTTGGTCAGCGGCTCGCGGCAGATACGCAGTATTTT
J gene: TRBJ2-3
clone size: once
V gene: TRBV29-1
D gene: .

CDR3 protein: CSVEGRSYNEQFF
CDR3 DNA: TGCAGCGTTGAGGGCAGATCCTACAATGAGCAGTTCTTC
J gene: TRBJ2-1
clone size: .
V gene: TRBV29-1
D gene: .

CDR3 protein: CASTEGVEEQFF
CDR3 DNA: TGTGCCAGCACCGAGGGAGTCGAGGAGCAGTTCTTC
J gene: TRBJ2-1
clone size: .
V gene: TRBV28
D gene: .